This is a list of T cell receptor beta chains from one sample in a study of OX40 agonist ivuxolimab in advanced cancers. Assay: immunoSEQ multiplex PCR; the TCRdb copy retains only in-frame clones and omits some. The sample yields about 21,000 clones, around four fifths seen once. Sequencing was performed on CD4+ or CD8+ T cells sorted from blood, taken in a trial of the OX40 agonist ivuxolimab. All receptors derive from an adult with an advanced solid tumor such as melanoma, head and neck, liver or kidney cancer. The CDR3 runs from the conserved cysteine through the conserved F or W. The D gene is left open where the match is weak. For some rows the clone size is stated as once, few or many, or as a class when expanded; others skip it.

V	J	D	size	CDR3	DNA
TRBV11-2	TRBJ2-1	TRBD2	.	CASSPVGSGGDNEQFF	TGTGCCAGCAGCCCCGTGGGCAGCGGGGGGGACAATGAGCAGTTCTTC
TRBV4-2	TRBJ2-2	.	few	CASSQRGGGELFF	TGTGCCAGCAGCCAGAGGGGTGGCGGGGAGCTGTTTTTT
TRBV9	TRBJ2-5	.	.	CASSVVTGETQYF	TGTGCCAGCAGCGTAGTGACGGGAGAGACCCAGTACTTC
TRBV6-5	TRBJ1-1	TRBD1	.	CASSYTGATEAFF	TGTGCCAGCAGTTACACAGGGGCAACTGAAGCTTTCTTT
TRBV4-3	TRBJ1-2	TRBD1	once	CASSPGTGGYNYGYTF	TGCGCCAGCAGCCCGGGGACAGGTGGTTATAACTATGGCTACACCTTC
TRBV10-3	TRBJ1-5	.	once	CAIRGGGNQPQHF	TGTGCCATCCGGGGCGGGGGCAATCAGCCCCAGCATTTT
TRBV5-6	TRBJ2-1	.	.	CASSPAGTSNYEQFF	TGTGCCAGCAGCCCCGCTGGGACCTCTAACTATGAGCAGTTCTTC
TRBV10-3	TRBJ2-1	TRBD1	.	CAISDRDRDEQFF	TGTGCCATCAGTGACCGGGACAGGGACGAGCAGTTCTTC
TRBV9	TRBJ2-2	.	.	CASSDGATNTGELFF	TGTGCCAGCAGCGATGGAGCGACGAACACCGGGGAGCTGTTTTTT
TRBV9	TRBJ1-4	.	.	CASSPMGGTNEKLFF	TGTGCCAGCAGCCCCATGGGGGGAACTAATGAAAAACTGTTTTTT
TRBV29-1	TRBJ2-7	.	few	CSVEDRGRGTYEQYF	TGCAGCGTTGAAGATCGGGGCAGGGGAACCTACGAGCAGTACTTC
TRBV29-1	TRBJ2-2	TRBD2	few	CSVELTLAGGDLDTGELFF	TGCAGCGTTGAATTAACGCTAGCGGGGGGAGACCTTGACACCGGGGAGCTGTTTTTT
TRBV6-5	TRBJ1-5	.	.	CASSYSSGVNFPQHF	TGTGCCAGCAGTTACAGTTCAGGGGTTAACTTTCCCCAGCATTTT
TRBV27	TRBJ1-1	TRBD1	.	CASSEGTGGGWNTEAFF	TGTGCCAGCAGTGAAGGGACAGGGGGCGGGTGGAACACTGAAGCTTTCTTT
TRBV27	TRBJ1-2	TRBD1	.	CASRPRDRGFYYGYTF	TGTGCCAGCAGACCCCGGGACAGGGGGTTTTACTATGGCTACACCTTC
TRBV7-9	TRBJ1-1	.	.	CASSLGTKEAFF	TGTGCCAGCAGCTTGGGGACCAAGGAAGCTTTCTTT
TRBV7-9	TRBJ1-3	.	.	CASSLAGNTIYF	TGTGCCAGCAGCTTAGCAGGAAACACCATATATTTT
TRBV27	TRBJ1-6	.	once	CASTLGGRLAPPHF	TGTGCCAGCACCCTAGGCGGCAGGCTCGCACCCCCCCACTTT
TRBV9	TRBJ2-7	.	.	CASSGSSGGTGYEQYF	TGTGCCAGCAGCGGGAGCTCGGGGGGGACAGGGTACGAGCAGTACTTC
TRBV11-2	TRBJ2-7	TRBD1	.	CASSFGTGGSYEQYF	TGTGCCAGCAGCTTCGGGACAGGGGGCTCCTACGAGCAGTACTTC
TRBV27	TRBJ2-1	TRBD2	.	CASSFFIGGEYNEQFF	TGTGCCAGCAGTTTTTTTATCGGGGGGGAGTACAATGAGCAGTTCTTC
TRBV14	TRBJ1-1	TRBD1	.	CASSQMYGQGVDTEAFF	TGTGCCAGCAGCCAAATGTACGGGCAGGGGGTCGACACTGAAGCTTTCTTT
TRBV28	TRBJ1-1	.	.	CASSFRPYRTVEAFF	TGTGCCAGCAGTTTCCGCCCCTATAGGACAGTAGAAGCTTTCTTT
TRBV5-1	TRBJ1-2	.	.	CASSLEGPGLWGYTF	TGCGCCAGCAGCTTGGAGGGTCCTGGGTTATGGGGCTACACCTTC
TRBV6-5	TRBJ1-2	.	.	CASSHLDSAFTF	TGTGCCAGCAGTCATCTCGACAGTGCTTTCACCTTC
TRBV11-1	TRBJ2-7	.	once	CASSLYSYEQYF	TGTGCCAGCAGCCTCTACTCCTACGAGCAGTACTTC
TRBV7-9	TRBJ1-2	.	.	CASSLEGGRYGYTF	TGTGCCAGCAGCTTAGAGGGAGGGAGGTATGGCTACACCTTC
TRBV2	TRBJ2-7	.	.	CASSEVGASSYEQYF	TGTGCCAGCAGTGAAGTGGGGGCGAGCTCCTACGAGCAGTACTTC
TRBV27	TRBJ1-1	.	.	CASSFRDPNTEAFF	TGTGCCAGCAGTTTCCGCGACCCGAACACTGAAGCTTTCTTT
TRBV27	TRBJ2-3	TRBD2	.	CASSLGLAGVDTQYF	TGTGCCAGCAGTCTAGGACTAGCGGGAGTAGATACGCAGTATTTT
TRBV12-5	TRBJ1-6	TRBD1	.	CASGRDRGRESPLHF	TGTGCTAGTGGCCGGGACAGGGGGCGCGAATCACCCCTCCACTTT
TRBV14	TRBJ1-2	.	.	CASSQASNYGYTF	TGTGCCAGCAGCCAAGCTAGCAACTATGGCTACACCTTC
TRBV5-1	TRBJ2-7	TRBD1	.	CASEVGAGDRGSYEQYF	TGCGCCAGCGAAGTTGGAGCGGGGGACAGGGGCTCCTACGAGCAGTACTTC
TRBV7-9	TRBJ2-1	TRBD1	.	CASSLALRGLEQFF	TGTGCCAGCAGCTTAGCGCTGAGGGGGCTTGAGCAGTTCTTC
TRBV6-5	TRBJ1-2	.	.	CASSSPERNYGYTF	TGTGCCAGCAGTTCCCCGGAAAGGAACTATGGCTACACCTTC
TRBV14	TRBJ2-3	.	.	CASSQAGRTRTDTQYF	TGTGCCAGCAGCCAAGCAGGGAGAACGCGCACAGATACGCAGTATTTT
TRBV5-6	TRBJ1-4	TRBD1	.	CASSFATGEAEKLFF	TGTGCCAGCAGCTTCGCCACAGGGGAAGCTGAAAAACTGTTTTTT
TRBV7-9	TRBJ1-3	TRBD1	.	CASSLKIDRGNTIYF	TGTGCCAGCAGCCTGAAGATCGACAGGGGGAACACCATATATTTT
TRBV2	TRBJ2-7	TRBD2	.	CASSEGDGGTYEQYF	TGTGCCAGCAGTGAGGGTGACGGGGGGACCTACGAGCAGTACTTC
TRBV7-2	TRBJ2-7	.	.	CASSFGLAGSYEQYF	TGTGCCAGCAGCTTTGGGTTGGCGGGATCCTACGAGCAGTACTTC
TRBV7-6	TRBJ2-7	.	.	CASSAGPYEQYF	TGTGCCAGCAGCGCTGGACCCTACGAGCAGTACTTC
TRBV4-3	TRBJ2-7	.	.	CASSHPKEGSLYEQYF	TGCGCCAGCAGCCATCCCAAGGAGGGATCCCTCTACGAGCAGTACTTC
TRBV6-5	TRBJ2-1	.	few	CASSPGPWNEQFF	TGTGCCAGCAGCCCCGGACCTTGGAATGAGCAGTTCTTC
TRBV4-3	TRBJ1-5	.	.	CASSQDSRGNQPQHF	TGCGCCAGCAGCCAAGATTCCCGGGGCAATCAGCCCCAGCATTTT
TRBV2	TRBJ1-1	.	.	CASSDRGAENTEAFF	TGTGCCAGCAGTGATAGGGGGGCCGAGAACACTGAAGCTTTCTTT